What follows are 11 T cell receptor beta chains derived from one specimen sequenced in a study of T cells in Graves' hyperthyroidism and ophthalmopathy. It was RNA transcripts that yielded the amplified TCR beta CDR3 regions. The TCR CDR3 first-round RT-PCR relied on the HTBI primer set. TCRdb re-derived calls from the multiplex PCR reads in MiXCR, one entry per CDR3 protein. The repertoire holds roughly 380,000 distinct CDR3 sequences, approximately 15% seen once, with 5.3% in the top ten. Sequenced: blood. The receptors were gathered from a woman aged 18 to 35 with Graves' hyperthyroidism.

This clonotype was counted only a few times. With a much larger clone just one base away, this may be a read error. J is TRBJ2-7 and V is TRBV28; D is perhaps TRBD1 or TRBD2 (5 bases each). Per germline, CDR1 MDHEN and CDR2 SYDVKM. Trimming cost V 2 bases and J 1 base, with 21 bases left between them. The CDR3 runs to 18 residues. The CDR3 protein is CASSLRGRPSVVSYEQYF. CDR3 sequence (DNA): TGTGCCAGCAGTTTACGGGGCAGGCCCTCTGTTGTGTCCTACGAGCAGTACTTC.

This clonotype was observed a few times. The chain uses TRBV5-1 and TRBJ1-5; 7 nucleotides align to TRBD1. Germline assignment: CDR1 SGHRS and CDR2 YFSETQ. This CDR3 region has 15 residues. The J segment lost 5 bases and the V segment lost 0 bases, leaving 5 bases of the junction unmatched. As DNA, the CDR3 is TGCGCCAGCAGCTTGGAGGGACAGCCTTATCAGCCCCAGCATTTT. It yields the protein CASSLEGQPYQPQHF.

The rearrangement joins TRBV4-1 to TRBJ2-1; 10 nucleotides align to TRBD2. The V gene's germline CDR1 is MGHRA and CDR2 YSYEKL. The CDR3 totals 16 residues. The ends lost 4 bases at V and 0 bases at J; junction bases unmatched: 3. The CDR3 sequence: CASSLPSGGSYNEQFF. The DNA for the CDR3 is TGCGCCAGCAGCCTACCTAGCGGGGGCTCCTACAATGAGCAGTTCTTC.

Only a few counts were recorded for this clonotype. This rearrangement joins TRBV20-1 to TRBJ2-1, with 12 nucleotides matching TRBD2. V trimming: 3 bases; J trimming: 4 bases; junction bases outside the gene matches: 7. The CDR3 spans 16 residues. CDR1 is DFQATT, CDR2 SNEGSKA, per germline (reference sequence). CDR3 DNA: TGCAGTGCTAGTAACCTAGCGGGAGGGACTTACAATGAGCAGTTCTTC. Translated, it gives CSASNLAGGTYNEQFF.

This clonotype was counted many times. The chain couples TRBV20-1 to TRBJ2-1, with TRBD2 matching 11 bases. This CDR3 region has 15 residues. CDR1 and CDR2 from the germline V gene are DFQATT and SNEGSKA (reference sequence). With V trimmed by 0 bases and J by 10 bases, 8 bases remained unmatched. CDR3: CSARDTSGGTPEQFF. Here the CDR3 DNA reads TGCAGTGCTAGAGATACTAGCGGGGGTACCCCAGAGCAGTTCTTC.

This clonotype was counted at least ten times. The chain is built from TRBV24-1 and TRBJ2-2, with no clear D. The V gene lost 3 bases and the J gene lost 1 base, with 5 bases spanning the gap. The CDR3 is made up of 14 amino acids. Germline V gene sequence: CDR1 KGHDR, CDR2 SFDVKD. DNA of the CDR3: TGTGCCACCAGTGATGCAGTGAACACCGGGGAGCTGTTTTTT. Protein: CATSDAVNTGELFF.

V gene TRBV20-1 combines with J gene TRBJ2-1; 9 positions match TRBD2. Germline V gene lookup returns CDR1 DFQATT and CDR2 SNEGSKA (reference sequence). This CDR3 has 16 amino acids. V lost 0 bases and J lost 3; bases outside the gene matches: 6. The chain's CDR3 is CSARDLLAGLYNEQFF. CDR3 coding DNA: TGCAGTGCTAGAGATTTACTAGCGGGTCTCTACAATGAGCAGTTCTTC.

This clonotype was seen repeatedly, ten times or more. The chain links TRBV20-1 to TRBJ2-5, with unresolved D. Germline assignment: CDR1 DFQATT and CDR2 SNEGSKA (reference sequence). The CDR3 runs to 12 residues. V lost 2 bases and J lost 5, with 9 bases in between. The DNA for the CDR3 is TGCAGTGCTAGAAAGGGCATTGAGACCCAGTACTTC. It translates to CSARKGIETQYF.

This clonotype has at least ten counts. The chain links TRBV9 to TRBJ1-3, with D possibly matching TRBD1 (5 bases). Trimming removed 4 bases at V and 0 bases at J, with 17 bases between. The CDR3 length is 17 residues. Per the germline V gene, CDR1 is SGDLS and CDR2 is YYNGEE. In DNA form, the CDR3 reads TGTGCCAGCAGCCAGGGCCTGACGGCCCACTCTGGAAACACCATATATTTT. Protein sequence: CASSQGLTAHSGNTIYF. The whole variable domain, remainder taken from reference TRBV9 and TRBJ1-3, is DSGVTQTPKHLITATGQRVTLRCSPRSGDLSVYWYQQSLDQGLQFLIQYYNGEERAKGNILERFSAQQFPDLHSELNLSSLELGDSALYFCASSQGLTAHSGNTIYFGEGSWLTVV.

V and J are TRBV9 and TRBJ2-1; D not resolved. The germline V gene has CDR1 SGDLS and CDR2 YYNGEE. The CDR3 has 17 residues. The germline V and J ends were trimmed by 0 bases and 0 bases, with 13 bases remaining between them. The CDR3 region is CASSVGRGKGSYNEQFF. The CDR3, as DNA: TGTGCCAGCAGCGTAGGGCGCGGAAAGGGCTCCTACAATGAGCAGTTCTTC.

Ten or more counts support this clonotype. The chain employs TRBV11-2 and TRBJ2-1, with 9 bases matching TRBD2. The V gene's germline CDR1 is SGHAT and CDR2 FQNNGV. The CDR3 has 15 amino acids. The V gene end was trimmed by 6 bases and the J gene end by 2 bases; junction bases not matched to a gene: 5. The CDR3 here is CASRSGLAAYNEQFF. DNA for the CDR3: TGTGCCAGCAGGTCGGGACTAGCAGCCTACAATGAGCAGTTCTTC.